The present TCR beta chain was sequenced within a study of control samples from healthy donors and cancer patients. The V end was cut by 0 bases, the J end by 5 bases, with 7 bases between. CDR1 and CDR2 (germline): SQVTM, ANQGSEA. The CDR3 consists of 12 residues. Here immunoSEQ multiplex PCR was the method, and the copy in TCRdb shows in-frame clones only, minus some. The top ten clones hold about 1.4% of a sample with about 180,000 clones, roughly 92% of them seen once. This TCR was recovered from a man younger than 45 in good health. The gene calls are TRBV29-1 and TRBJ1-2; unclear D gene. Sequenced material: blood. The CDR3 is CSVEDKGYGYTF. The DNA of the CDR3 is TGCAGCGTTGAAGATAAAGGATATGGCTACACCTTC.